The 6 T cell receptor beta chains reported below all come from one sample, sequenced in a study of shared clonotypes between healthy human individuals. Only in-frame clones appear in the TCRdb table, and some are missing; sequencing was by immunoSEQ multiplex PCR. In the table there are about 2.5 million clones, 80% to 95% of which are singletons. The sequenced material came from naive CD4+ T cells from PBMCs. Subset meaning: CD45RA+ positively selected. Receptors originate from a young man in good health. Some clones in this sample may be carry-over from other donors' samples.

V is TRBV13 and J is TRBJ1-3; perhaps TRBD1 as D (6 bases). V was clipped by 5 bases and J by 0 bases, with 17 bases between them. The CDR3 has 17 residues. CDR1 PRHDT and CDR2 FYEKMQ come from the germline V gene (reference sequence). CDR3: CASSPSPTGISGNTIYF. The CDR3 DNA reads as TGTGCCAGCAGCCCATCCCCGACAGGTATCTCTGGAAACACCATATATTTT.

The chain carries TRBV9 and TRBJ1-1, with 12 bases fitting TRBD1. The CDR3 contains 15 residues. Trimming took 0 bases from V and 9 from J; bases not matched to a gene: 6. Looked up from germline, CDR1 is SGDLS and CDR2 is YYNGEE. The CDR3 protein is CASSVAGGQGAQAFF. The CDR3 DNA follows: TGTGCCAGCAGCGTAGCGGGGGGACAGGGGGCGCAAGCTTTCTTT.

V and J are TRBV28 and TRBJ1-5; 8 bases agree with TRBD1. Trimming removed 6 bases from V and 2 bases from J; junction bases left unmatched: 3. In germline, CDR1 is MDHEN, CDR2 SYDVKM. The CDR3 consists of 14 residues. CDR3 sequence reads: CASRTQGGNQPQHF. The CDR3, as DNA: TGTGCCAGCAGAACACAGGGGGGCAATCAGCCCCAGCATTTT.

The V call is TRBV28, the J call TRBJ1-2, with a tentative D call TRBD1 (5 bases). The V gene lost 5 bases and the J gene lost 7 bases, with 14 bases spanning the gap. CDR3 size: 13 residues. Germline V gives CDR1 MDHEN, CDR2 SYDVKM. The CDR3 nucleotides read TGTGCCAGCAGTACGCGGGGGAGGGTTGGCTACACCTTC. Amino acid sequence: CASSTRGRVGYTF.

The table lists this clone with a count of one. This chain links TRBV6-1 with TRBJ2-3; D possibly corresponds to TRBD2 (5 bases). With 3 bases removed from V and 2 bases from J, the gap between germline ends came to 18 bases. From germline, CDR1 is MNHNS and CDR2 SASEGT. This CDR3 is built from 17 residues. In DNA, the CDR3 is TGTGCCAGCAGTGAGATGTCTTTTCGGGAAACCACAGATACGCAGTATTTT. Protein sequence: CASSEMSFRETTDTQYF.

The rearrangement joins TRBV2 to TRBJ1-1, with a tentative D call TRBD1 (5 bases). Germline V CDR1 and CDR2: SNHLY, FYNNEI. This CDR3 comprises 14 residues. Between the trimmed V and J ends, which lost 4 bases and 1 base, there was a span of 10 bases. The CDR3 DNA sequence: TGTGCCAGCAGTGGGGTCAGGGCGAACACTGAAGCTTTCTTT. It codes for CASSGVRANTEAFF. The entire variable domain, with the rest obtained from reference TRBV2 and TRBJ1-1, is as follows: EPEVTQTPSHQVTQMGQEVILRCVPISNHLYFYWYRQILGQKVEFLVSFYNNEISEKSEIFDDQFSVERPDGSNFTLKIRSTKLEDSAMYFCASSGVRANTEAFFGQGTRLTVV.